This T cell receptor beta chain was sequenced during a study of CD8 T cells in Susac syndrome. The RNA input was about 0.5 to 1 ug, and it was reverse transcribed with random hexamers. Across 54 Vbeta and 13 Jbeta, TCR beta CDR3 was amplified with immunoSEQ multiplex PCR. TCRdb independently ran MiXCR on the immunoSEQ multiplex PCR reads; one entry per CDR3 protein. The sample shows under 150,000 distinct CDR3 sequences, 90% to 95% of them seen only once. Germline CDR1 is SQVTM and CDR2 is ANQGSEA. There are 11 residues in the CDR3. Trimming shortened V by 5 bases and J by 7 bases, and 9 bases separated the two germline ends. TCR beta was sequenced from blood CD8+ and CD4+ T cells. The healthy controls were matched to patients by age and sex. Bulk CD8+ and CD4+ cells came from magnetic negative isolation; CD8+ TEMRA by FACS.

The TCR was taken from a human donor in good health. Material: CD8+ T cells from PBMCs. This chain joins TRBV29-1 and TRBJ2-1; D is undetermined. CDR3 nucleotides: TGCAGCGTTCAGGTGGGAAATGAGCAGTTCTTC. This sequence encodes CSVQVGNEQFF.